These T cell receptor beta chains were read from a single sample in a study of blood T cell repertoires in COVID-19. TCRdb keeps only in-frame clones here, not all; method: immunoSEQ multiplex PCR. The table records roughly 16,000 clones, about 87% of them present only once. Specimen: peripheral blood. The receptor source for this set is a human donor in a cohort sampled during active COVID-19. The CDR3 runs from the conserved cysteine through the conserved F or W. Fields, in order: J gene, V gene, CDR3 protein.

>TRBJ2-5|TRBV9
CASSPLGGQETQYF
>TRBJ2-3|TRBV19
CASSIGRPRKSTDTQYF
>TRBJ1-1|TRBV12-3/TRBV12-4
CASTLWGEDEAFF
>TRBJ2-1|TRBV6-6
CASSYRRPAIDEQFF
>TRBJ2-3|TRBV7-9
CASSLGPGRGALGDTQYF
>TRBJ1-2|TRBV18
CASSPERDGIGYTF
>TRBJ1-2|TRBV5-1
CASSYYRDRPNYGYTF
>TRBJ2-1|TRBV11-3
CASSSRSSGGKSSYNEQFF
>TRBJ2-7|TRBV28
CASSRQGGYEQYF
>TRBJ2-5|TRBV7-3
CASSQGVGGLETQYF
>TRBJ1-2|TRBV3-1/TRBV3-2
CASSQETGRGYTF
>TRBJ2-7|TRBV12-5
CASGLVPSGREQYF
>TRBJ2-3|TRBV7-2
CASSLVAGTDTQYF
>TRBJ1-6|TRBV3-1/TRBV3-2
CASSPGQGSPLHF
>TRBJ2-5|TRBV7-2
CASSLVGGSETQYF
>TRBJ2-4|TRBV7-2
CASSPDRPKNIQYF
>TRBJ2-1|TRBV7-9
CASSASGSYNEQFF
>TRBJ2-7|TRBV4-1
CASSQAPGVIEQYF
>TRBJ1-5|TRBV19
CAIKGQDDQPQHF